The 3 T cell receptor beta chains in this list originate from one sample, sequenced in a study of T-cell reconstitution after alpha-beta-depleted transplantation in children. During its preparation, the TCRbeta library received unique molecular identifiers. TCRdb reprocessed the PCR reads with MiXCR, giving one entry per CDR3 protein. The table shows 250,000 to 400,000 distinct CDR3 sequences, with about a quarter occurring only once. The sample was PBMCs, mostly from graft donor cells, taken 180 days after TCRalphabeta/CD19-depleted stem cell transplant. Receptors originate from a male patient younger than 18 who had a stem cell transplant for acute lymphoblastic leukemia, so the T cells may come from the graft donor.

V and J are TRBV7-9 and TRBJ2-3; no firm D call. V dropped 5 bases and J dropped 3 bases, with 9 bases sitting between them. Germline-derived CDR1 and CDR2 are SEHNR and FQNEAQ (reference sequence). This CDR3 contains 13 residues. CDR3 sequence (DNA): TGTGCCAGCAGCCCCGCGGAGACAGATACGCAGTATTTT. Translating it yields CASSPAETDTQYF.

V gene TRBV27 combines with J gene TRBJ2-7; no clear D gene. Trimming took 6 bases from V and 7 from J, leaving 25 bases between them. This CDR3 comprises 16 residues. Germline loops: CDR1 MNHEY, CDR2 SMNVEV (reference sequence). The CDR3: CASRPTDTHRLREQYF. The CDR3 region has the DNA TGTGCCAGCAGGCCAACAGACACCCACCGCCTACGAGAGCAGTACTTC.

This clonotype was detected only once. A junction boundary mismatches the germline segment, possibly from a read error. The CDR3 here is CASSPITYEQHF. CDR3 sequence (DNA): TGTGCCAGCAGCCCCATTACCTACGAGCAGCACTTC. The V gene is TRBV7-9, the J gene TRBJ2-7, with no clear D. The CDR3 length is 12 residues. Looked up from germline, CDR1 is SEHNR and CDR2 is FQNEAQ (reference sequence).